The clone carrying this T cell receptor (beta chain) has at least ten counts. The sample originates from a study of neurological immune-mediated disorders. With 3 bases clipped from V and 3 bases from J, the junction kept 0 bases outside the gene matches. The CDR3 contains 13 residues. Germline-derived CDR1 and CDR2 are KGHSH and LQKENI. Each sequencing run yielded over 180 million TCR-beta sequences from 15-18 subjects. From the 5' RACE reads, TCRdb called clonotypes with MiXCR, one entry per CDR3 protein. The data show about 77,000 distinct CDR3 sequences, with approximately 9.4% seen just once and about 1.7% held by the top ten.

The sequence derives from a man aged 50 to 60 in good health. Sequenced material: PBMCs. This chain joins TRBV18 and TRBJ1-2; 8 bases are a match to TRBD1. For the CDR3, the DNA is TGTGCCAGCTCACCGGGACAGGACTATGGCTACACCTTC. Encoded protein: CASSPGQDYGYTF.